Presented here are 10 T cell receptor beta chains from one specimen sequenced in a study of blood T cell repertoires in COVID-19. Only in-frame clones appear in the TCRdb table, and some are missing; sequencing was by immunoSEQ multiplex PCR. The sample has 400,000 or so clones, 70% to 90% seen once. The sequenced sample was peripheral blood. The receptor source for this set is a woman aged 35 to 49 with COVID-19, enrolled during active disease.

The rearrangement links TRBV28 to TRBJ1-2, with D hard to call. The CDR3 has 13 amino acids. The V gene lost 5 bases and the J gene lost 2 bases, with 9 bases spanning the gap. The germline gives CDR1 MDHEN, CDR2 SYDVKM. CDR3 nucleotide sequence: TGTGCCAGCAGTCCCCCCTCGAACTATGGCTACACCTTC. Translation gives CASSPPSNYGYTF.

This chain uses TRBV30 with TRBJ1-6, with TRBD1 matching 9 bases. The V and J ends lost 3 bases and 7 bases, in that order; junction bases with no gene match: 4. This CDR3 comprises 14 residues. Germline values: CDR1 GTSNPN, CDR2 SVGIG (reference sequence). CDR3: CAWRKQGANSPLHF. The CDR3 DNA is TGTGCCTGGAGAAAACAGGGGGCCAATTCACCCCTCCACTTT. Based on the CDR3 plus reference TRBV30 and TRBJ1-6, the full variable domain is SQTIHQWPATLVQPVGSPLSLECTVEGTSNPNLYWYRQAAGRGLQLLFYSVGIGQISSEVPQNLSASRPQDRQFILSSKKLLLSDSGFYLCAWRKQGANSPLHFGNGTRLTVT.

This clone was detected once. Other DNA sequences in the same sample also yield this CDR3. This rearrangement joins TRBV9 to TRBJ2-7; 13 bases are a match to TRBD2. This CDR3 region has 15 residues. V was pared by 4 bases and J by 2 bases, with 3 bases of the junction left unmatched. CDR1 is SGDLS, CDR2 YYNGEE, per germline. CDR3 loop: CASSPGTSGTYEQYF. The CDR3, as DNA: TGTGCCAGCAGCCCCGGGACTAGCGGGACCTACGAGCAGTACTTC.

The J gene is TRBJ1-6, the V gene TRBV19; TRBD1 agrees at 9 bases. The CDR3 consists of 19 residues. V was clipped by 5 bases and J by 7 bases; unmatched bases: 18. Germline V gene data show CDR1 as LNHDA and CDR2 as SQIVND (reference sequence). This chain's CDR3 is CASSSLGQGIGNLNSPLHF. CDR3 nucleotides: TGTGCCAGTAGTTCCCTCGGACAGGGGATAGGAAACCTCAATTCACCCCTCCACTTT. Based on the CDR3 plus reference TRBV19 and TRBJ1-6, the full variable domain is DGGITQSPKYLFRKEGQNVTLSCEQNLNHDAMYWYRQDPGQGLRLIYYSQIVNDFQKGDIAEGYSVSREKKESFPLTVTSAQKNPTAFYLCASSSLGQGIGNLNSPLHFGNGTRLTVT.

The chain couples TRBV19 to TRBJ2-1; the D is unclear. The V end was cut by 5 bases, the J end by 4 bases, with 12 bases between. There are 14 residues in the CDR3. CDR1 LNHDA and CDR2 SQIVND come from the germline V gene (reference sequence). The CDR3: CASSPPRRYNEQFF. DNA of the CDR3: TGTGCCAGTAGTCCCCCGCGAAGATACAATGAGCAGTTCTTC.

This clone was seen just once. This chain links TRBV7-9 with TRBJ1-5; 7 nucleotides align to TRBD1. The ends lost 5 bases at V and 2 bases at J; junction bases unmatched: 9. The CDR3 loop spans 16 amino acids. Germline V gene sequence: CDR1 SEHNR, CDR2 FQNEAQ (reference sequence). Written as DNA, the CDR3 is TGTGCCAGCAGCCCTGGTGGGCAGGGGGGCAATCAGCCCCAGCATTTT. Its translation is CASSPGGQGGNQPQHF.

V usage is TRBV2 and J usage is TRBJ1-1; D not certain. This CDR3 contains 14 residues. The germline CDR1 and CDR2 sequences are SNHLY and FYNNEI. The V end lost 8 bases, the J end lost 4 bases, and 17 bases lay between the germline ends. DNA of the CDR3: TGTGCCAGCCCCCGTGGTAGGGCGGGCACTGAAGCTTTCTTT. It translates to CASPRGRAGTEAFF.

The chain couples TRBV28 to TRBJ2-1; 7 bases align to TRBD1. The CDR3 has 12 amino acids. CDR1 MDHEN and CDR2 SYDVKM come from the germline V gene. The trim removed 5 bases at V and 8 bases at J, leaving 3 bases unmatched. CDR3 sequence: CASSLTGDEQFF. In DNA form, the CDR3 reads TGTGCCAGCAGTCTAACAGGGGATGAGCAGTTCTTC. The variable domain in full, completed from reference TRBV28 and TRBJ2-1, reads DVKVTQSSRYLVKRTGEKVFLECVQDMDHENMFWYRQDPGLGLRLIYFSYDVKMKEKGDIPEGYSVSREKKERFSLILESASTNQTSMYLCASSLTGDEQFFGPGTRLTVL.

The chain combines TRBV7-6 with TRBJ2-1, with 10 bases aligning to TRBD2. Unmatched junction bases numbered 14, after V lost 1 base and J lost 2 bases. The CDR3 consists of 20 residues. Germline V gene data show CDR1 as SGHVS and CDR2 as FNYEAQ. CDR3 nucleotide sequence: TGTGCCAGCAGCTTAGTGCTTAGCGGGGGGCCCCAAGGCCCCTACAATGAGCAGTTCTTC. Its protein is CASSLVLSGGPQGPYNEQFF. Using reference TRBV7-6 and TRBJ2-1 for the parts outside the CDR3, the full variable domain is GAGVSQSPRYKVTKRGQDVALRCDPISGHVSLYWYRQALGQGPEFLTYFNYEAQQDKSGLPNDRFSAERPEGSISTLTIQRTEQRDSAMYRCASSLVLSGGPQGPYNEQFFGPGTRLTVL.

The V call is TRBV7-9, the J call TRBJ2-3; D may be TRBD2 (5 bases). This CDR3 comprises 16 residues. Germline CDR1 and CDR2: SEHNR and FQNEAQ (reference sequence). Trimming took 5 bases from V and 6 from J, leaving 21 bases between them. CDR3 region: CASSLYGVEALDTQYF. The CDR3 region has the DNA TGTGCCAGCAGCCTGTACGGGGTAGAAGCCCTTGATACGCAGTATTTT.